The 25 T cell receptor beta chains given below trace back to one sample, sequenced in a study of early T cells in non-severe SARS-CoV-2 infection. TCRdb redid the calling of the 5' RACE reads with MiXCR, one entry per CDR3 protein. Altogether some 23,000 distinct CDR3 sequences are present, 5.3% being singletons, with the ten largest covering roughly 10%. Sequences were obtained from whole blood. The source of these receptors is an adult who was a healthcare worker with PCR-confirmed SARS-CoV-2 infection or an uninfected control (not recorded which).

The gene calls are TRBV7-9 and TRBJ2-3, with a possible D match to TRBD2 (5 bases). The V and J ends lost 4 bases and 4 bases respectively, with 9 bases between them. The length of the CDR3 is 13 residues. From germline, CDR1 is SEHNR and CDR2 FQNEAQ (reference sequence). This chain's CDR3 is CASSSLASDTQYF. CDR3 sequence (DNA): TGTGCCAGCAGCTCTCTAGCCTCAGATACGCAGTATTTT.

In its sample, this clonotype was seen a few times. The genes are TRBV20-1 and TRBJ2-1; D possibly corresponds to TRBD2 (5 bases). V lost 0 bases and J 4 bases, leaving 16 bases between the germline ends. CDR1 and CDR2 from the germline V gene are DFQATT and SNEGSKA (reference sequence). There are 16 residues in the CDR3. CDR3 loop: CSAREIAGPGYNEQFF. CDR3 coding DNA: TGCAGTGCTAGAGAGATAGCCGGGCCGGGATACAATGAGCAGTTCTTC.

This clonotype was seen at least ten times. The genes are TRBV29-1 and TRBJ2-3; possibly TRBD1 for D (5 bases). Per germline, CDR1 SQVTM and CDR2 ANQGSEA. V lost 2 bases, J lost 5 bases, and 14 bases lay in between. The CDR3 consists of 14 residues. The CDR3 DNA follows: TGCAGCGTTGAATCAGGGCTGGCAGGAGATACGCAGTATTTT. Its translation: CSVESGLAGDTQYF.

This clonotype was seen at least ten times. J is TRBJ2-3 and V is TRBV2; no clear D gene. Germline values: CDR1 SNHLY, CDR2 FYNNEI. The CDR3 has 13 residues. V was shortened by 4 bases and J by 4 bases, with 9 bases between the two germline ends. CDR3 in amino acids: CASSGQGPDTQYF. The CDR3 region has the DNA TGTGCCAGCAGTGGTCAAGGCCCAGATACGCAGTATTTT.

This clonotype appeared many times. The CDR3 protein is CSARGHAGRQGATNEKLFF. Here the CDR3 DNA reads TGCAGTGCTAGAGGACACGCAGGGAGACAGGGGGCAACTAATGAAAAACTGTTTTTT. V gene TRBV20-1 combines with J gene TRBJ1-4, with 9 bases matching TRBD1. CDR3 length: 19 residues. J was trimmed by 0 bases and V by 1 base; bases with no gene match: 12. Germline CDR1 reads DFQATT; CDR2 reads SNEGSKA (reference sequence).

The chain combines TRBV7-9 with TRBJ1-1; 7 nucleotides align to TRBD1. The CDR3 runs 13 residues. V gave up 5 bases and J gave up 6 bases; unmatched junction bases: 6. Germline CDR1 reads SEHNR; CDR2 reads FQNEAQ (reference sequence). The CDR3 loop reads CASSVRQGPEAFF. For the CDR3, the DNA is TGTGCCAGCAGCGTGCGACAGGGACCTGAAGCTTTCTTT.

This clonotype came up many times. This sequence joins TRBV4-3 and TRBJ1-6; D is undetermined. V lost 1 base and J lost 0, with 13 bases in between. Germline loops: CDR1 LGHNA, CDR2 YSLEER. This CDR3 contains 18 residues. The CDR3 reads CASSQGFSMSSYNSPLHF. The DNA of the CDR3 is TGCGCCAGCAGCCAAGGGTTTTCCATGAGCTCCTATAATTCACCCCTCCACTTT.

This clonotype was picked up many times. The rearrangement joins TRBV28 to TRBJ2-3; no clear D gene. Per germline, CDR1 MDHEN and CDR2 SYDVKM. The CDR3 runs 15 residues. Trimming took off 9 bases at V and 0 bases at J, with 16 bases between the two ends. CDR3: CASTLGLASTDTQYF. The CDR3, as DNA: TGTGCCAGTACATTGGGGTTAGCTAGCACAGATACGCAGTATTTT.

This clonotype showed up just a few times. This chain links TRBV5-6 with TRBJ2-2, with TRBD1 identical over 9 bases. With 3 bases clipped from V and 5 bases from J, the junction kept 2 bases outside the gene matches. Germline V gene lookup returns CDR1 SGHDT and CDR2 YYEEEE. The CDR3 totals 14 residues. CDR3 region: CASSWGTGTGELFF. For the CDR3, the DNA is TGTGCCAGCAGCTGGGGGACAGGGACCGGGGAGCTGTTTTTT.

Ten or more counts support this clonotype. The CDR3 is CASSQDTGQTNTEAFF. CDR3 DNA sequence: TGCGCCAGCAGCCAAGATACGGGACAGACTAACACTGAAGCTTTCTTT. This sequence joins TRBV4-3 and TRBJ1-1, with 7 positions matching TRBD1. Germline CDR1 and CDR2: LGHNA and YSLEER. The CDR3 extends over 16 amino acids. With 0 bases clipped from V and 2 bases from J, the junction kept 6 bases outside the gene matches.

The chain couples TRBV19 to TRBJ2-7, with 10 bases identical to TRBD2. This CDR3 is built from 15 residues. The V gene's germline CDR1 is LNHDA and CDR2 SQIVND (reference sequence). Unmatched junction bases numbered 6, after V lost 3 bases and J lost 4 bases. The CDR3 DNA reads TGTGCCAGTAGTATGGATAGCGGGAGGAGATACGAGCAGTACTTC. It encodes CASSMDSGRRYEQYF.

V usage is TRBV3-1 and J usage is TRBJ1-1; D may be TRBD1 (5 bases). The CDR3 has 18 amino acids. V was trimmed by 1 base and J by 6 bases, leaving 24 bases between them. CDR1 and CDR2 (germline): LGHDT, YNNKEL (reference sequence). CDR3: CASSQAWARVLGKPEAFF. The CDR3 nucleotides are TGTGCCAGCAGCCAAGCGTGGGCCAGGGTGTTGGGCAAACCTGAAGCTTTCTTT.

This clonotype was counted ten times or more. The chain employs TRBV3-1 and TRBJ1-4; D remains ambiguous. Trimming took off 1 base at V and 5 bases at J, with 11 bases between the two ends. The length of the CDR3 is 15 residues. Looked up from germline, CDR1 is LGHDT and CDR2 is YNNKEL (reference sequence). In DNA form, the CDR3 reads TGTGCCAGCAGCCAAGTTCAGGCGATGAATGAAAAACTGTTTTTT. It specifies CASSQVQAMNEKLFF.

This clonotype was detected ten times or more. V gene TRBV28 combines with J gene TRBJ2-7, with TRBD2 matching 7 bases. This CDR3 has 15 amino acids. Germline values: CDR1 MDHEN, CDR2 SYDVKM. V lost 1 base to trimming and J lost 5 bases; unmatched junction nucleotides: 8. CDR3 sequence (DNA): TGTGCCAGCAGTTTATCACGTACTAGCGCCCACGAGCAGTACTTC. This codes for CASSLSRTSAHEQYF.

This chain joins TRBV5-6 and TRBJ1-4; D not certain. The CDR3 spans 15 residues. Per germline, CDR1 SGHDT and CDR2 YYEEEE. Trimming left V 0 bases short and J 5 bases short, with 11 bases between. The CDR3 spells CASSLAAQPNEKLFF. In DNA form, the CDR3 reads TGTGCCAGCAGCTTGGCCGCACAGCCAAATGAAAAACTGTTTTTT.

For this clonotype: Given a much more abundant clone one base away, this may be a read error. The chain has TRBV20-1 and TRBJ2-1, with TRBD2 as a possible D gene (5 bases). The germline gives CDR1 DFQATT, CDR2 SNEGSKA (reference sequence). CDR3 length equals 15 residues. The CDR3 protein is CSATLSSKKGNKQFF. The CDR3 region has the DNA TGCAGTGCTACTCTATCTAGCAAAAAGGGCAATAAGCAGTTCTTC.

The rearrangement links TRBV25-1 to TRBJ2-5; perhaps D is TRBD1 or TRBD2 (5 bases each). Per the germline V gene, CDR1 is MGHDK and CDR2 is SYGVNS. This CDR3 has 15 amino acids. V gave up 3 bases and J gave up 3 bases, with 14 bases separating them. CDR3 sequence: CASSDSSVGEETQYF. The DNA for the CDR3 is TGTGCCAGCAGTGACTCCTCCGTGGGGGAAGAGACCCAGTACTTC.

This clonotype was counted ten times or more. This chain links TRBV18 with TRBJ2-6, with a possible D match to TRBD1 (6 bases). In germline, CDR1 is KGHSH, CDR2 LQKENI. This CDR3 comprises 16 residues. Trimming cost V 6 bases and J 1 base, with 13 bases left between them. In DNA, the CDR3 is TGTGCCAGCTCTGACAGGCCGACATCTGGGGCCAACGTCCTGACTTTC. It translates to CASSDRPTSGANVLTF.

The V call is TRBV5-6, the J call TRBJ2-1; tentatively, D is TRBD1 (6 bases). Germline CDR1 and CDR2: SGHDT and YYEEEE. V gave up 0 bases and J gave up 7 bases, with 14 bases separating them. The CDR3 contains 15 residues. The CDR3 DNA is TGTGCCAGCAGCTTGGGGGATTACAGGGAGAATGAGCAGTTCTTC. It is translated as CASSLGDYRENEQFF.

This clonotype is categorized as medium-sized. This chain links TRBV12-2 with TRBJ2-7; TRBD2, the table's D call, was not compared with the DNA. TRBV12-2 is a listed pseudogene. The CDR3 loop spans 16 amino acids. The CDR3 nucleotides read TGTGCAAGTCGCTTAGTCTTGTGGCTAGCGATCCACGAGCAGTACTTC. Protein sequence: CASRLVLWLAIHEQYF.

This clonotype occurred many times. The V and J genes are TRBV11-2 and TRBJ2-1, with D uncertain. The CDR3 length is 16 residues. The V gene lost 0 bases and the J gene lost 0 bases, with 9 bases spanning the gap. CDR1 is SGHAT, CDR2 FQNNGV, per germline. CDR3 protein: CASSLDLGYSYNEQFF. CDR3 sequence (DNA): TGTGCCAGCAGCTTAGATCTGGGTTACTCCTACAATGAGCAGTTCTTC. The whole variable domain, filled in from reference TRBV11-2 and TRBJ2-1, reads EAGVAQSPRYKIIEKRQSVAFWCNPISGHATLYWYQQILGQGPKLLIQFQNNGVVDDSQLPKDRFSAERLKGVDSTLKIQPAKLEDSAVYLCASSLDLGYSYNEQFFGPGTRLTVL.

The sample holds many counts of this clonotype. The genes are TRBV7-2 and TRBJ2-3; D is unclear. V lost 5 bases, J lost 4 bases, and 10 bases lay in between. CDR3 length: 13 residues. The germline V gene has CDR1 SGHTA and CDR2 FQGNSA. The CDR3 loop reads CASSPIGADTQYF. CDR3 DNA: TGTGCCAGCAGCCCAATCGGCGCAGATACGCAGTATTTT.

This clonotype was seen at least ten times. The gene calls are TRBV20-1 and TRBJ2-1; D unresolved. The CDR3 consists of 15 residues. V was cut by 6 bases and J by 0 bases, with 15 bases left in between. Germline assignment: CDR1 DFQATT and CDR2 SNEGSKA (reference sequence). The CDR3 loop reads CSAPSSYSSYNEQFF. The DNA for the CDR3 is TGCAGTGCCCCAAGCTCCTACAGCTCCTACAATGAGCAGTTCTTC.

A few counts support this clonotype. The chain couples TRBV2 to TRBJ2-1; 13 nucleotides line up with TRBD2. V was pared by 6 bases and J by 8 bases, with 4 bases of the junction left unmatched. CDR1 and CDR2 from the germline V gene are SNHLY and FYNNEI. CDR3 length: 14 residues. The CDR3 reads CASRETSGRYEQFF. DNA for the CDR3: TGTGCCAGCAGGGAGACTAGCGGGAGGTATGAGCAGTTCTTC.

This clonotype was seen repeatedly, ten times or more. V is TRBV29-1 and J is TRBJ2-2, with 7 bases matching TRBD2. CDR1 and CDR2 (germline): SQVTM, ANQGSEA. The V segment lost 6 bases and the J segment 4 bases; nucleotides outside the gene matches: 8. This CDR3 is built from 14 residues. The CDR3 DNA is TGCAGCGTCAATCTAGCGGAGCTCACCGGGGAGCTGTTTTTT. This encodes CSVNLAELTGELFF.